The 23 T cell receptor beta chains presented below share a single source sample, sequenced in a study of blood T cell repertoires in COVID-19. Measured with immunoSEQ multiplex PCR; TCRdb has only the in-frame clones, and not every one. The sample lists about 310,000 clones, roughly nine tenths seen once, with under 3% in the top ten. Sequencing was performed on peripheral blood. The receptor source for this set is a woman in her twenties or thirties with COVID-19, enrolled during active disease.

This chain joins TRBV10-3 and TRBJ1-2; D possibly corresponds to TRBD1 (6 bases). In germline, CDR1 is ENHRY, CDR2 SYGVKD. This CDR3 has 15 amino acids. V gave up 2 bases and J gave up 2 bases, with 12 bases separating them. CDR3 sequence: CAISELGTTNYGYTF. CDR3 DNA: TGTGCCATCAGTGAGCTCGGGACAACAAACTATGGCTACACCTTC.

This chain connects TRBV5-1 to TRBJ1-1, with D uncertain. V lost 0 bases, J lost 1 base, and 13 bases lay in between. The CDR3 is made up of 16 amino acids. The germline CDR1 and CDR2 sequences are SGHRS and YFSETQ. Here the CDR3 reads CASSLVYPRANTEAFF. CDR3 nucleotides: TGCGCCAGCAGCTTGGTATATCCCCGAGCGAACACTGAAGCTTTCTTT.

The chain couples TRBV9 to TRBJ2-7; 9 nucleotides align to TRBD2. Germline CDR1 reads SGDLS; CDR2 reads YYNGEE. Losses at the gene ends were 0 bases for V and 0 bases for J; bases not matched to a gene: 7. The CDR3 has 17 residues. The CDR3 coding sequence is TGTGCCAGCAGCGTAGCCCCTACTAGCGGGTCCTCCTACGAGCAGTACTTC. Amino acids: CASSVAPTSGSSYEQYF. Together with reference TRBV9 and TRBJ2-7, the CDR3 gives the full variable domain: DSGVTQTPKHLITATGQRVTLRCSPRSGDLSVYWYQQSLDQGLQFLIQYYNGEERAKGNILERFSAQQFPDLHSELNLSSLELGDSALYFCASSVAPTSGSSYEQYFGPGTRLTVT.

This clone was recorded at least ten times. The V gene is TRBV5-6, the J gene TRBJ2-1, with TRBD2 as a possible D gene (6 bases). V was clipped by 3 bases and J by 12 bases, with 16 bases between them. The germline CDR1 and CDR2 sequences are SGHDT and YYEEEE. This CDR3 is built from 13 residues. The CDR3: CASSWGTSGGQFF. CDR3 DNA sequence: TGTGCCAGCAGCTGGGGGACCTCCGGGGGGCAGTTCTTC.

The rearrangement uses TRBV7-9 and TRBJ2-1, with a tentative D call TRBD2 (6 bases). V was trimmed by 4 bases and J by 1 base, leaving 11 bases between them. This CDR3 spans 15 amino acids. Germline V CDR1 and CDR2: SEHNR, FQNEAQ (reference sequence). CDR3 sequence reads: CASSSSGTSYNEQFF. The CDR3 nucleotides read TGTGCCAGCAGCTCCTCAGGGACTTCCTACAATGAGCAGTTCTTC.

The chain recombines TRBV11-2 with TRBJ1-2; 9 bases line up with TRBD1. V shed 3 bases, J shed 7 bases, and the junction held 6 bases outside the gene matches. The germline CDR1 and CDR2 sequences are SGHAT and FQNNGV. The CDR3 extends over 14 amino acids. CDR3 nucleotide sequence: TGTGCCAGCAGCTTCGTACAGGGGGCTGGTGGCTACACCTTC. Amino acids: CASSFVQGAGGYTF.

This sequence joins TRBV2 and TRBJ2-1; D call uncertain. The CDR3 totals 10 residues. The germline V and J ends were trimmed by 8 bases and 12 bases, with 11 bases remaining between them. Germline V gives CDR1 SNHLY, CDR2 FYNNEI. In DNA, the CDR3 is TGTGCCAGCTCCCGACTGGGGCAGTTCTTC. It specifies CASSRLGQFF.

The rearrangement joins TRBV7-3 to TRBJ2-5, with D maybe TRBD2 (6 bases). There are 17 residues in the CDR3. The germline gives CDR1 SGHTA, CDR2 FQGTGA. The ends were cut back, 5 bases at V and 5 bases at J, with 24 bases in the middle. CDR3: CASSRGVYRDSGETQYF. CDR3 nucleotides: TGTGCCAGCAGCCGAGGAGTTTACAGAGACAGCGGGGAGACCCAGTACTTC. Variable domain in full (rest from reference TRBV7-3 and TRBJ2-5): GAGVSQTPSNKVTEKGKYVELRCDPISGHTALYWYRQSLGQGPEFLIYFQGTGAADDSGLPNDRFFAVRPEGSVSTLKIQRTERGDSAVYLCASSRGVYRDSGETQYFGPGTRLLVL.

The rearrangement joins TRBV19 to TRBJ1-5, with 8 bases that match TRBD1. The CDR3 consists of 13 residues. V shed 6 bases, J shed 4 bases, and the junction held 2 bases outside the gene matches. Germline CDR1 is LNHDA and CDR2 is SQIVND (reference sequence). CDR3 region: CASSRDRNQPQHF. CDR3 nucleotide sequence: TGTGCCAGTAGCCGGGACAGGAATCAGCCCCAGCATTTT.

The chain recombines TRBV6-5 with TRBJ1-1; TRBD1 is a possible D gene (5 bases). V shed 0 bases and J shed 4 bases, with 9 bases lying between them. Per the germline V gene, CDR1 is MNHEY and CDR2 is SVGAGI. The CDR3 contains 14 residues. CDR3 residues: CASSYSIRATEAFF. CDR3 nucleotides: TGTGCCAGCAGTTACTCGATCAGGGCCACTGAAGCTTTCTTT.

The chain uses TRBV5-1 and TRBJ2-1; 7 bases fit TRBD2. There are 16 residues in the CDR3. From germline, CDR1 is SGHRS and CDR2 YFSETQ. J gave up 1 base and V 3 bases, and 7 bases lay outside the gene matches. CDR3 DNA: TGCGCCAGCAGCTATGGTAGCGGGTCTTCCTACAATGAGCAGTTCTTC. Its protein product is CASSYGSGSSYNEQFF.

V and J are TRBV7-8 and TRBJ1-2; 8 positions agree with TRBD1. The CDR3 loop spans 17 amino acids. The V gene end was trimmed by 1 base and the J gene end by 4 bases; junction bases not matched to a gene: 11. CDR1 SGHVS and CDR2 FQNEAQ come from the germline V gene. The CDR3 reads CASSLVVRQGYSYGYTF. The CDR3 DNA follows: TGTGCCAGCAGCTTAGTGGTGCGACAGGGGTATTCCTATGGCTACACCTTC.

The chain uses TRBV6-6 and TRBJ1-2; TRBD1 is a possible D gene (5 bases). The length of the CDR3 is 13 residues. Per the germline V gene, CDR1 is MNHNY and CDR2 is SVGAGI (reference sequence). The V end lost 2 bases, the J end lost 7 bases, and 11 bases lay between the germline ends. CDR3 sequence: CASSYPGLGGYTF. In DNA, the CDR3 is TGTGCCAGCAGTTACCCGGGACTAGGTGGCTACACCTTC.

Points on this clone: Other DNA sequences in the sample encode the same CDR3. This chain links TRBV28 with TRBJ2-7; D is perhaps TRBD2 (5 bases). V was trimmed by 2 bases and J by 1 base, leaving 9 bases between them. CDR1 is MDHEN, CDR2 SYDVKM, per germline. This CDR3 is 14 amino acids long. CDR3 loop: CASSLRGPSYEQYF. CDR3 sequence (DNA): TGTGCCAGCAGTTTACGCGGGCCATCCTACGAGCAGTACTTC. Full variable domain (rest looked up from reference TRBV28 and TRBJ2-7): DVKVTQSSRYLVKRTGEKVFLECVQDMDHENMFWYRQDPGLGLRLIYFSYDVKMKEKGDIPEGYSVSREKKERFSLILESASTNQTSMYLCASSLRGPSYEQYFGPGTRLTVT.

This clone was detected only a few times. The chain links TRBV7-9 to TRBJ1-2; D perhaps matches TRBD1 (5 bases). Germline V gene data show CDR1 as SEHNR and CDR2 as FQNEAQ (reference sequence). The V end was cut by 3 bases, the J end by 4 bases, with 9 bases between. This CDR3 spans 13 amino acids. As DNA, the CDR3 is TGTGCCAGCAGCTTCGACAGTTCCTATGGCTACACCTTC. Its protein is CASSFDSSYGYTF. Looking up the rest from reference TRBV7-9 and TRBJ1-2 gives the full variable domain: DTGVSQNPRHKITKRGQNVTFRCDPISEHNRLYWYRQTLGQGPEFLTYFQNEAQLEKSRLLSDRFSAERPKGSFSTLEIQRTEQGDSAMYLCASSFDSSYGYTFGSGTRLTVV.

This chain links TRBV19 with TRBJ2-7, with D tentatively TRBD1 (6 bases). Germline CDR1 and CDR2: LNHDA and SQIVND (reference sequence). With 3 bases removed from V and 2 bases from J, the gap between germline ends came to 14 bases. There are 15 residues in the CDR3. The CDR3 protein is CASSIGDTGTYEQYF. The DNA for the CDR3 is TGTGCCAGTAGTATCGGGGATACAGGGACCTACGAGCAGTACTTC.

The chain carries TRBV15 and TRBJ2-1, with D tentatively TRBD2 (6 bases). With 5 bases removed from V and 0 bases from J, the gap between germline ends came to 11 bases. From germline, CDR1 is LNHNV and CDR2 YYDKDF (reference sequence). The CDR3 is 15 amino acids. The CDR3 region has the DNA TGTGCCACCAGCGGTACTAGCAGCTCCTACAATGAGCAGTTCTTC. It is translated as CATSGTSSSYNEQFF.

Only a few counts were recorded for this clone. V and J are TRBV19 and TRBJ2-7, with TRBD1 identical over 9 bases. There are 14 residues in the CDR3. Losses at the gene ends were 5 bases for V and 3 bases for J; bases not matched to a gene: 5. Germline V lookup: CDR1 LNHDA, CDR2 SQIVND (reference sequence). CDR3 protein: CASSPGTGIYEQYF. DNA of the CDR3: TGTGCCAGTAGTCCAGGGACAGGGATCTACGAGCAGTACTTC.

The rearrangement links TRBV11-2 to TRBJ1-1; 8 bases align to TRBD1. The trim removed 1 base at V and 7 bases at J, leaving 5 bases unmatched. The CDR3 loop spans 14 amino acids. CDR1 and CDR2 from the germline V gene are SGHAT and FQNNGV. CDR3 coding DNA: TGTGCCAGCAGCTTAGCCGCAGGGGGCAATGAAGCTTTCTTT. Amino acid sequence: CASSLAAGGNEAFF. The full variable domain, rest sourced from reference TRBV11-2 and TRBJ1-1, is EAGVAQSPRYKIIEKRQSVAFWCNPISGHATLYWYQQILGQGPKLLIQFQNNGVVDDSQLPKDRFSAERLKGVDSTLKIQPAKLEDSAVYLCASSLAAGGNEAFFGQGTRLTVV.

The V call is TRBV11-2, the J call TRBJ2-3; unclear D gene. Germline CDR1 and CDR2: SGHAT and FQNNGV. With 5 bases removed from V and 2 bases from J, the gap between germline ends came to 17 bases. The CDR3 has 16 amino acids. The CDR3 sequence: CASSAGRKSYTDTQYF. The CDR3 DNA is TGTGCCAGCAGCGCAGGCCGCAAATCTTACACAGATACGCAGTATTTT. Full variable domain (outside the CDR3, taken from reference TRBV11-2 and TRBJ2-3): EAGVAQSPRYKIIEKRQSVAFWCNPISGHATLYWYQQILGQGPKLLIQFQNNGVVDDSQLPKDRFSAERLKGVDSTLKIQPAKLEDSAVYLCASSAGRKSYTDTQYFGPGTRLTVL.

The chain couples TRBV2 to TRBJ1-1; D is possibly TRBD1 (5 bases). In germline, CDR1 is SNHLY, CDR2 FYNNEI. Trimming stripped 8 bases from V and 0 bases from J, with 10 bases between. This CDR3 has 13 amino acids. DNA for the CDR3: TGTGCCAGCTCAGGACATATGAACACTGAAGCTTTCTTT. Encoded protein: CASSGHMNTEAFF. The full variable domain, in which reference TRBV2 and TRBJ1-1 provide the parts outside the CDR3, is EPEVTQTPSHQVTQMGQEVILRCVPISNHLYFYWYRQILGQKVEFLVSFYNNEISEKSEIFDDQFSVERPDGSNFTLKIRSTKLEDSAMYFCASSGHMNTEAFFGQGTRLTVV.

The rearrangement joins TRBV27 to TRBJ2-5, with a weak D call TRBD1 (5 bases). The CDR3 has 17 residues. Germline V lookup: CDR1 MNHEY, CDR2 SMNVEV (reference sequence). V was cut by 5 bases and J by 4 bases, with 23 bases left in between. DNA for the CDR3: TGTGCCAGCAGTCCGACCCTCGGGTTAGCTGGGGCAGAGACCCAGTACTTC. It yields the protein CASSPTLGLAGAETQYF.

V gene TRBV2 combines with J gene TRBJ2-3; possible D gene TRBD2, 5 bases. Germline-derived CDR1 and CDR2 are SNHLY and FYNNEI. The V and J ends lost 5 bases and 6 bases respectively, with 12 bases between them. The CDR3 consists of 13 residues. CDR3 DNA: TGTGCCAGCAGTACGAGAACTAGGGATACGCAGTATTTT. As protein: CASSTRTRDTQYF. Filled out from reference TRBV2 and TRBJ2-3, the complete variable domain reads EPEVTQTPSHQVTQMGQEVILRCVPISNHLYFYWYRQILGQKVEFLVSFYNNEISEKSEIFDDQFSVERPDGSNFTLKIRSTKLEDSAMYFCASSTRTRDTQYFGPGTRLTVL.